The 8 T cell receptor beta chains listed next were all sequenced from one sample in a study of T cells in Graves' hyperthyroidism and ophthalmopathy. Using RNA transcripts as the source, TCR beta CDR3 regions were amplified. The study used the HTBI primer set for a first-round RT-PCR of the TCR CDR3. TCRdb re-called the multiplex PCR reads with MiXCR, one entry per CDR3 protein. Of a few hundred thousand distinct CDR3 sequences detected, more than 12% appear once; the ten largest clones hold about 19%. The sequenced material came from blood. The receptors were gathered from a woman aged 25 to 39 with Graves' ophthalmopathy.

In the case of this clonotype: A junction end diverges from the germline sequence, so it may reflect a read error. The chain combines TRBV16 with TRBJ1-5, with D hard to call. CDR3 size: 15 residues. The germline V gene encodes CDR1 KGHSY and CDR2 FQNENV. CDR3 DNA: TGTGCCAGCAGCCGGTTGCGGGGTGGCAATCAGCCCCATCATTTT. Translated, it gives CASSRLRGGNQPHHF.

This clonotype occurred a few times. V gene TRBV6-1 combines with J gene TRBJ2-3; D may be TRBD1 (7 bases). V lost 6 bases, J lost 4 bases, and 14 bases lay in between. Germline values: CDR1 MNHNS, CDR2 SASEGT. This CDR3 has 14 amino acids. The CDR3 loop reads CASSRGAISDTQYF. For the CDR3, the DNA is TGTGCCAGCAGCAGGGGGGCCATCTCAGATACGCAGTATTTT.

The CDR3 protein is CASSQMTSGGADTQYF. In DNA, the CDR3 is TGTGCCAGCAGTCAAATGACTAGCGGTGGGGCAGATACGCAGTATTTT. The chain combines TRBV3-1 with TRBJ2-3; 9 bases fit TRBD2. Losses at the gene ends were 6 bases for V and 4 bases for J; bases not matched to a gene: 11. The CDR3 loop spans 16 amino acids. Germline lookup yields CDR1 LGHDT and CDR2 YNNKEL (reference sequence).

About this clonotype: With a much larger clone just one base away, this may be a read error. The chain uses TRBV6-2 or TRBV6-3 and TRBJ2-7, with D possibly called TRBD1 or TRBD2 (5 bases each). Germline lookup yields CDR1 MNHEY and CDR2 SVGEGT. The ends were cut back, 5 bases at V and 1 base at J, with 12 bases in the middle. The CDR3 extends over 14 amino acids. CDR3 region: CASSGLDMSYEQYF. Here the CDR3 DNA reads TGTGCCAGCAGTGGACTGGACATGTCCTACGAGCAGTACTTC.

This clonotype was seen repeatedly, ten times or more. The chain is built from TRBV12-3 or TRBV12-4 and TRBJ1-2, with D possibly being TRBD1 (5 bases). V was trimmed by 6 bases and J by 7 bases, leaving 24 bases between them. The length of the CDR3 is 16 residues. CDR3 amino acids: CASSPGAAGKSGGYTF. For the CDR3, the DNA is TGTGCCAGCAGCCCTGGGGCGGCAGGGAAATCCGGTGGCTACACCTTC.

The genes are TRBV7-8 and TRBJ1-5; D perhaps matches TRBD1 (5 bases). V was trimmed by 5 bases and J by 5 bases, leaving 16 bases between them. From germline, CDR1 is SGHVS and CDR2 FQNEAQ. The CDR3 loop spans 15 amino acids. The chain's CDR3 is CASSPGARVDQPQHF. For the CDR3, the DNA is TGTGCCAGCAGCCCCGGGGCGAGGGTAGATCAGCCCCAGCATTTT.

This clonotype was found many times. This chain joins TRBV12-3 or TRBV12-4 and TRBJ2-1; D not certain. Trimming pared 3 bases from V and 0 bases from J, leaving 6 bases between. The CDR3 runs 14 residues. The CDR3 loop is CASSFRSSYNEQFF. The CDR3 bases are TGTGCCAGCAGTTTCCGAAGCTCCTACAATGAGCAGTTCTTC.

This clonotype was seen many times. V usage is TRBV5-1 and J usage is TRBJ1-1; D ambiguous. This CDR3 contains 15 residues. In germline, CDR1 is SGHRS, CDR2 YFSETQ. Trimming cost V 4 bases and J 1 base, with 14 bases left between them. The CDR3 DNA reads as TGCGCCAGCAGCCCCCCTCTGGGCTCGAACACTGAAGCTTTCTTT. As protein: CASSPPLGSNTEAFF.